The sequence of this T cell receptor beta chain was determined in a study of blood T cell repertoires in COVID-19. Seattle enrolled patients during active infection and tracked them longitudinally. V lost 4 bases and J lost 1; bases outside the gene matches: 3. Germline CDR1 SGHRS, CDR2 YFSETQ. This CDR3 region has 15 residues. Here immunoSEQ multiplex PCR was the method, and the copy in TCRdb shows in-frame clones only, minus some. The sample comprises 150,000 to 170,000 clones, 70% to 90% of which are singletons, and roughly 8.3% rests with the top ten. Sample: peripheral blood. V usage is TRBV5-1 and J usage is TRBJ2-1; 9 nucleotides line up with TRBD1. The receptor was isolated from an older woman with COVID-19, enrolled during active disease. The CDR3 DNA is TGCGCCAGCAGCCTGGGACAGGGTTCCTACAATGAGCAGTTCTTC. Translated: CASSLGQGSYNEQFF.